Below are 28 T cell receptor beta chains sequenced from a single sample in a study of blood T cell repertoires in COVID-19. The assay was immunoSEQ multiplex PCR, and TCRdb's table has in-frame clones only and misses some. The repertoire holds some 30,000 clones, with roughly 90% as singletons. Sequenced sample: peripheral blood. These TCRs come from a human donor in a cohort sampled during active COVID-19.

The genes are TRBV9 and TRBJ2-1; possible D gene TRBD2, 7 bases. V was trimmed by 0 bases and J by 4 bases, leaving 8 bases between them. This CDR3 region has 14 residues. The germline gives CDR1 SGDLS, CDR2 YYNGEE. The CDR3 is CASSVEGGYNEQFF. The CDR3 coding sequence is TGTGCCAGCAGCGTAGAGGGGGGGTACAATGAGCAGTTCTTC.

This chain links TRBV7-2 with TRBJ2-7, with D possibly TRBD2 on 5 matching bases. The germline V gene has CDR1 SGHTA and CDR2 FQGNSA. Between the trimmed V and J ends, which lost 4 bases and 6 bases, there was a span of 16 bases. The CDR3 consists of 14 residues. CDR3 region: CASSSRTADFEQYF. Here the CDR3 DNA reads TGTGCCAGCAGCTCCAGGACTGCCGATTTCGAGCAGTACTTC.

The chain couples TRBV6-6 to TRBJ1-2, with TRBD1 identical over 7 bases. CDR1 is MNHNY and CDR2 is SVGAGI in the germline V gene (reference sequence). This CDR3 has 15 residues. V shed 0 bases, J shed 4 bases, and the junction held 5 bases outside the gene matches. The CDR3 loop reads CASSYSAGGSYGYTF. The DNA for the CDR3 is TGTGCCAGCAGTTACTCGGCAGGGGGGTCCTATGGCTACACCTTC.

The CDR3 region is CASSIAGQGLYEQYF. The CDR3 nucleotides read TGTGCCAGTAGTATAGCAGGGCAGGGACTCTACGAGCAGTACTTC. The V and J genes are TRBV19 and TRBJ2-7; maybe TRBD2 (6 bases). CDR3 size: 15 residues. Germline assignment: CDR1 LNHDA and CDR2 SQIVND (reference sequence). V gave up 1 base and J gave up 3 bases, with 13 bases separating them.

This chain uses TRBV6-5 with TRBJ2-5; 8 nucleotides line up with TRBD1. Trimming removed 9 bases from V and 4 bases from J; junction bases left unmatched: 13. Germline lookup yields CDR1 MNHEY and CDR2 SVGAGI. This CDR3 is 15 amino acids long. The CDR3 sequence: CARTVDRALLETQYF. The CDR3 region has the DNA TGTGCCAGAACCGTGGACAGGGCATTATTAGAGACCCAGTACTTC.

The chain carries TRBV3-1 (or the pseudogene TRBV3-2) and TRBJ2-2, with 8 bases identical to TRBD2. CDR1 LGHDT and CDR2 YNNKEL come from the germline V gene (reference sequence). Trimming at V came to 1 base and at J to 4 bases, leaving 5 bases not matched to a gene. The CDR3 spans 16 residues. CDR3 nucleotide sequence: TGTGCCAGCAGCCAAGTAGTAAGCGGGGGCACCGGGGAGCTGTTTTTT. It specifies CASSQVVSGGTGELFF.

The chain is built from TRBV9 and TRBJ2-3; D possibly corresponds to TRBD2 (7 bases). The CDR3 sequence is 13 residues long. CDR1 is SGDLS, CDR2 YYNGEE, per germline. Between the trimmed V and J ends, which lost 7 bases and 1 base, there was a span of 10 bases. The CDR3 nucleotides read TGTGCCAGCGAGGGGGGGGGCACAGATACGCAGTATTTT. Protein product: CASEGGGTDTQYF.

The CDR3: CATSDGLRSNTGELFF. The CDR3 DNA is TGTGCCACCAGTGATGGTCTCAGGTCGAACACCGGGGAGCTGTTTTTT. J is TRBJ2-2 and V is TRBV24-1; D gene ambiguous. The CDR3 has 16 amino acids. Germline-derived CDR1 and CDR2 are KGHDR and SFDVKD. Trimming took off 3 bases at V and 0 bases at J, with 10 bases between the two ends.

The chain has TRBV19 and TRBJ1-1; 9 nucleotides align to TRBD1. Germline V gene lookup returns CDR1 LNHDA and CDR2 SQIVND (reference sequence). CDR3 size: 15 residues. The V segment lost 7 bases and the J segment 0 bases; nucleotides outside the gene matches: 6. The CDR3 DNA reads TGTGCCAGTATCCGAGGGACAGGGCTGAACACTGAAGCTTTCTTT. It translates to CASIRGTGLNTEAFF.

This rearrangement joins TRBV6-1 to TRBJ2-5; perhaps TRBD2 as D (5 bases). Germline CDR1 and CDR2: MNHNS and SASEGT. V dropped 2 bases and J dropped 2 bases, with 15 bases sitting between them. CDR3 length: 16 residues. The CDR3 DNA reads as TGTGCCAGCAGTGAAAGGAGGCTGCTGTCACAAGAGACCCAGTACTTC. Amino acid sequence: CASSERRLLSQETQYF.

The chain is built from TRBV5-4 and TRBJ2-7; maybe TRBD2 (6 bases). With 0 bases removed from V and 5 bases from J, the gap between germline ends came to 9 bases. The CDR3 has 13 residues. The germline V gene encodes CDR1 SGHNT and CDR2 YYREEE (reference sequence). CDR3 bases: TGTGCCAGCAGCTTGGTTGGAGGGGACGAGCAGTACTTC. It yields the protein CASSLVGGDEQYF. The entire variable domain, with the rest obtained from reference TRBV5-4 and TRBJ2-7, is as follows: ETGVTQSPTHLIKTRGQQVTLRCSSQSGHNTVSWYQQALGQGPQFIFQYYREEENGRGNFPPRFSGLQFPNYSSELNVNALELDDSALYLCASSLVGGDEQYFGPGTRLTVT.

The chain links TRBV18 to TRBJ1-1; 7 bases map to TRBD1. V dropped 3 bases and J dropped 4; count of bases not matched to a gene: 8. There are 15 residues in the CDR3. Germline lookup yields CDR1 KGHSH and CDR2 LQKENI. The CDR3 DNA is TGTGCCAGCTCACCGTCCACCCGACAGGGCACTGAAGCTTTCTTT. Protein product: CASSPSTRQGTEAFF. The variable domain in full, completed from reference TRBV18 and TRBJ1-1, reads NAGVMQNPRHLVRRRGQEARLRCSPMKGHSHVYWYRQLPEEGLKFMVYLQKENIIDESGMPKERFSAEFPKEGPSILRIQQVVRGDSAAYFCASSPSTRQGTEAFFGQGTRLTVV.

V is TRBV15 and J is TRBJ2-7; 7 bases agree with TRBD1. This CDR3 contains 12 residues. V shed 5 bases and J 4 bases; nucleotides not matched to a gene: 2. Germline loops: CDR1 LNHNV, CDR2 YYDKDF (reference sequence). The CDR3 DNA sequence: TGTGCCACCAGCCCGGGACAGTACGAGCAGTACTTC. It specifies CATSPGQYEQYF.

The V call is TRBV5-4, the J call TRBJ2-2; TRBD1 agrees at 7 bases. Germline-derived CDR1 and CDR2 are SGHNT and YYREEE (reference sequence). V lost 2 bases and J lost 4; bases outside the gene matches: 5. The CDR3 has 15 amino acids. CDR3 amino acids: CASSLDRVGTGELFF. CDR3 sequence (DNA): TGTGCCAGCAGCTTAGACAGGGTTGGCACCGGGGAGCTGTTTTTT.

The J gene is TRBJ1-2, the V gene TRBV19; 9 bases match TRBD1. V gave up 3 bases and J gave up 7 bases; unmatched junction bases: 6. The germline V gene has CDR1 LNHDA and CDR2 SQIVND (reference sequence). The CDR3 contains 14 residues. CDR3 amino acids: CASSMEGQGGGYTF. CDR3 DNA: TGTGCCAGTAGTATGGAGGGACAGGGAGGTGGCTACACCTTC.

The chain links TRBV30 to TRBJ2-1; 8 bases align to TRBD1. Germline V lookup: CDR1 GTSNPN, CDR2 SVGIG (reference sequence). Trimming at V came to 4 bases and at J to 5 bases, leaving 4 bases not matched to a gene. This CDR3 is built from 13 residues. DNA for the CDR3: TGTGCCTGGACGACAGGGGACCACAATGAGCAGTTCTTC. It translates to CAWTTGDHNEQFF. The full variable domain, in which reference TRBV30 and TRBJ2-1 provide the parts outside the CDR3, is SQTIHQWPATLVQPVGSPLSLECTVEGTSNPNLYWYRQAAGRGLQLLFYSVGIGQISSEVPQNLSASRPQDRQFILSSKKLLLSDSGFYLCAWTTGDHNEQFFGPGTRLTVL.

The gene calls are TRBV7-2 and TRBJ1-1; weak D call: TRBD1 (6 bases). The CDR3 is made up of 17 amino acids. Germline V gene data show CDR1 as SGHTA and CDR2 as FQGNSA. V gave up 1 base and J gave up 1 base, with 16 bases separating them. This CDR3 reads CASSLGGDTLGNTEAFF. In nucleotides, the CDR3 is TGTGCCAGCAGCTTAGGAGGGGACACCTTGGGGAACACTGAAGCTTTCTTT.

This chain uses TRBV6-5 with TRBJ1-5; D is uncertain. This CDR3 comprises 14 residues. Germline loops: CDR1 MNHEY, CDR2 SVGAGI. With 5 bases removed from V and 0 bases from J, the gap between germline ends came to 8 bases. CDR3 sequence: CASSRTYSNQPQHF. CDR3 DNA sequence: TGTGCCAGCAGTCGGACTTATAGCAATCAGCCCCAGCATTTT.

The genes are TRBV19 and TRBJ1-2, with D possibly being TRBD1 (5 bases). CDR1 LNHDA and CDR2 SQIVND come from the germline V gene (reference sequence). Trimming cost V 5 bases and J 8 bases, with 12 bases left between them. The CDR3 extends over 12 amino acids. The CDR3 is CASSFSTVGYTF. The CDR3, as DNA: TGTGCCAGTAGTTTCTCGACAGTCGGCTACACCTTC. Full variable domain (rest looked up from reference TRBV19 and TRBJ1-2): DGGITQSPKYLFRKEGQNVTLSCEQNLNHDAMYWYRQDPGQGLRLIYYSQIVNDFQKGDIAEGYSVSREKKESFPLTVTSAQKNPTAFYLCASSFSTVGYTFGSGTRLTVV.

Only one count was recorded for this clone. The chain uses TRBV6-2 or TRBV6-3 and TRBJ2-1, with 12 bases aligning to TRBD2. Germline CDR1 reads MNHEY; CDR2 reads SVGEGT. The CDR3 sequence is 17 residues long. J gave up 9 bases and V 2 bases, and 11 bases lay outside the gene matches. CDR3 sequence reads: CASSYPPLAGGGGEQFF. In DNA form, the CDR3 reads TGTGCCAGCAGTTACCCCCCTCTAGCGGGGGGGGGCGGTGAGCAGTTCTTC.

The J gene is TRBJ2-1, the V gene TRBV6-2 or TRBV6-3, with TRBD2 matching 9 bases. Germline V gene lookup returns CDR1 MNHEY and CDR2 SVGEGT. This CDR3 is 15 amino acids long. The V and J ends lost 6 bases and 2 bases, in that order; junction bases with no gene match: 5. DNA of the CDR3: TGTGCCAGCAGCAATAGCGGGGGACCCTACAATGAGCAGTTCTTC. This codes for CASSNSGGPYNEQFF.

The J gene is TRBJ1-5, the V gene TRBV6-1; D gene ambiguous. V was clipped by 3 bases and J by 2 bases, with 14 bases between them. CDR1 is MNHNS and CDR2 is SASEGT in the germline V gene. There are 16 residues in the CDR3. Written as DNA, the CDR3 is TGTGCCAGCAGTGATCAGTGGATAGCCGGCAATCAGCCCCAGCATTTT. Amino acid sequence: CASSDQWIAGNQPQHF.

The V gene is TRBV4-1, the J gene TRBJ1-5; a weak D match, TRBD1 (5 bases). CDR1 MGHRA and CDR2 YSYEKL come from the germline V gene. V lost 0 bases and J lost 7, with 10 bases in between. CDR3 size: 14 residues. CDR3 protein: CASSQEAGDQPQHF. The CDR3 DNA is TGCGCCAGCAGCCAAGAAGCGGGGGACCAGCCCCAGCATTTT.

This chain connects TRBV10-3 to TRBJ1-5, with D tentatively TRBD1 (6 bases). CDR1 is ENHRY, CDR2 SYGVKD, per germline. The CDR3 loop spans 14 amino acids. Trimming removed 6 bases from V and 5 bases from J, with 14 bases in between. The CDR3 DNA is TGTGCCATCAGCGAAAGGGGGAGGGATCAGCCCCAGCATTTT. Protein: CAISERGRDQPQHF.

V is TRBV4-1 and J is TRBJ2-5; a weak D match, TRBD2 (5 bases). The V end was cut by 1 base, the J end by 2 bases, with 8 bases between. This CDR3 spans 14 amino acids. CDR1 is MGHRA, CDR2 YSYEKL, per germline. The CDR3 loop reads CASSQASPQETQYF. The DNA of the CDR3 is TGCGCCAGCAGCCAAGCTAGCCCTCAAGAGACCCAGTACTTC.

This rearrangement joins TRBV7-8 to TRBJ1-5, with D hard to call. Germline V lookup: CDR1 SGHVS, CDR2 FQNEAQ. V lost 0 bases, J lost 4 bases, and 4 bases lay in between. The length of the CDR3 is 13 residues. Here the CDR3 DNA reads TGTGCCAGCAGCTTAGCTTTAAATCAGCCCCAGCATTTT. This sequence encodes CASSLALNQPQHF.

The gene calls are TRBV5-6 and TRBJ2-3, with 9 bases aligning to TRBD2. The CDR3 runs to 15 residues. J lost 0 bases, V lost 2 bases, and 1 base had no gene match. Germline V gene sequence: CDR1 SGHDT, CDR2 YYEEEE. CDR3: CASSFAGGSTDTQYF. Written as DNA, the CDR3 is TGTGCCAGCAGCTTTGCGGGGGGGAGCACAGATACGCAGTATTTT. The variable domain in full, with the rest retrieved from reference TRBV5-6 and TRBJ2-3, is DAGVTQSPTHLIKTRGQQVTLRCSPKSGHDTVSWYQQALGQGPQFIFQYYEEEERQRGNFPDRFSGHQFPNYSSELNVNALLLGDSALYLCASSFAGGSTDTQYFGPGTRLTVL.

CDR3: CASSIDPGQGGYQPQHF. In DNA form, the CDR3 reads TGTGCCAGTAGTATAGATCCGGGACAGGGAGGGTATCAGCCCCAGCATTTT. The rearrangement joins TRBV19 to TRBJ1-5; TRBD1 matches at 9 bases. The CDR3 is 17 residues long. J lost 5 bases, V lost 0 bases, and 8 bases had no gene match. Per germline, CDR1 LNHDA and CDR2 SQIVND (reference sequence).